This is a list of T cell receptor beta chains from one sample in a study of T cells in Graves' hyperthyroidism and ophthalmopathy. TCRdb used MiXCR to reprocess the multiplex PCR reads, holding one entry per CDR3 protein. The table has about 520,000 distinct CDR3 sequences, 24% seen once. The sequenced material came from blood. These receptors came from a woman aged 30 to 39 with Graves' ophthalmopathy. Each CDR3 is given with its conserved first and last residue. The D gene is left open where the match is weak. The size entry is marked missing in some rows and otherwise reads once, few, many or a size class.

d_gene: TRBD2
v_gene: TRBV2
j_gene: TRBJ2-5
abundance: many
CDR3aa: CASSDNSGGQETQYF
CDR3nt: TGTGCCAGCAGTGATAATAGCGGGGGCCAAGAGACCCAGTACTTC

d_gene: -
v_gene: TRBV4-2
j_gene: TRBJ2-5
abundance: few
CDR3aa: CASSQDQDPKETQYF
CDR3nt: TGTGCCAGCAGCCAAGACCAGGACCCCAAAGAGACCCAGTACTTC

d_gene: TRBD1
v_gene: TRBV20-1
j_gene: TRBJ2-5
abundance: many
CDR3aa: CSNQKSGGETQYF
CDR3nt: TGCAGTAACCAAAAATCAGGGGGCGAGACCCAGTACTTC

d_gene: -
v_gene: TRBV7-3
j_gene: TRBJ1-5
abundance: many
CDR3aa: CASSPGAGAGNQPQHF
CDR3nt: TGTGCCAGCAGCCCCGGGGCGGGAGCCGGCAATCAGCCCCAGCATTTT

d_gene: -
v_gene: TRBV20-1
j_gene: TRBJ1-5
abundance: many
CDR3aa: CSASISLNQPQHF
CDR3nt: TGCAGTGCTAGTATCTCCCTAAATCAGCCCCAGCATTTT

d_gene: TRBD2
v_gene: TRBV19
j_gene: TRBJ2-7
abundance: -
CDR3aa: CASSTGSSGRAFEQYF
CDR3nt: TGTGCCAGTAGTACCGGGTCTAGCGGGAGGGCCTTCGAGCAGTACTTC

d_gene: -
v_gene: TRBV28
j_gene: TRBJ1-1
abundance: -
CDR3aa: CASSRGINTEAFF
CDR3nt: TGTGCCAGCAGTCGCGGGATTAACACTGAAGCTTTCTTT

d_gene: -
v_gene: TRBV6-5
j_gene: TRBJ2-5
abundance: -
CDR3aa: CASSYFGPGQGETQYF
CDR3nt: TGTGCCAGCAGTTACTTCGGACCAGGGCAGGGTGAGACCCAGTACTTC

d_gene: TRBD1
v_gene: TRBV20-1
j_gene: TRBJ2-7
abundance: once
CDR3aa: CSAAGTGAYEQYF
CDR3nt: TGCAGTGCCGCCGGGACAGGGGCCTACGAGCAGTACTTC

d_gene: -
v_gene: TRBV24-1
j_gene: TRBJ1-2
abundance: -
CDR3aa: CATSDRESNGYTF
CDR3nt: TGTGCCACCAGTGACAGGGAGTCGAATGGCTACACCTTC

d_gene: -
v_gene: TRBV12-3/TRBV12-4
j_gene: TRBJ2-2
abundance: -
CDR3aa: CATTHGGIDTGELFF
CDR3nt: TGTGCCACCACCCACGGAGGTATTGACACCGGGGAGCTGTTTTTT

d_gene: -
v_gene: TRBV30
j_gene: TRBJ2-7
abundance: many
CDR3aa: CAWSVDWGSEQYF
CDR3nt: TGTGCCTGGAGTGTAGATTGGGGATCCGAGCAGTACTTC

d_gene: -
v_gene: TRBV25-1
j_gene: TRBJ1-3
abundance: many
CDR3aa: CASSEAGANGNTIYF
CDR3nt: TGTGCCAGCAGTGAAGCAGGGGCTAACGGAAACACCATATATTTT

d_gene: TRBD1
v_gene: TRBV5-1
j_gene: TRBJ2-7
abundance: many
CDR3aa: CASSGGTGVGGEQYF
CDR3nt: TGCGCCAGCAGCGGGGGGACAGGTGTCGGTGGCGAGCAGTACTTC

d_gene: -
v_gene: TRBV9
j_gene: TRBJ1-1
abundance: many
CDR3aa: CASSVDVGNTEAFF
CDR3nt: TGCGCCAGCAGCGTAGATGTGGGTAACACTGAAGCTTTCTTT

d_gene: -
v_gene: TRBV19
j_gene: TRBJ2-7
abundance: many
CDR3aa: CASKARSGDGYEQYF
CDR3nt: TGTGCCAGTAAGGCGCGGTCAGGGGATGGATACGAGCAGTACTTC